This T cell receptor beta chain emerged from a study of cytomegalovirus exposure and HLA in healthy donors. Overall study findings and caveats: It was confirmed in vitro that three of the CMV-associated chains were specific for CMV antigens. An Asian-associated ancestry cluster reportedly showed fewer N-insertions than the roughly 670-donor mean in a later analysis. A later analysis showed that HLA-associated TCR beta chains had undergone more clonal expansion than equally common others. In an earlier analysis, most TCR beta V segments were productive about 87% or about 30% of the time.

The CDR3 length is 16 residues. V lost 5 bases, J lost 4 bases, and 9 bases stayed unmatched. Germline V gene lookup returns CDR1 SGHVS and CDR2 FNYEAQ. The PCR employed 60 Vbeta primers together with 13 Jbeta primers. Clones were sequenced by immunoSEQ multiplex PCR, and TCRdb holds only the in-frame ones, with some missing. The sample carries roughly 160,000 clones, less than 80% recorded once. Regarding this clone: What it binds is unknown.

Input material: PBMCs. V and J are TRBV7-6 and TRBJ2-2; 8 positions agree with TRBD1. This sequence originates from a man in his forties in good health and CMV-seronegative. CDR3 loop: CASSLLGQGGTGELFF. The CDR3 nucleotides are TGTGCCAGCAGCCTGCTCGGACAGGGAGGCACCGGGGAGCTGTTTTTT.